A selection of T cell receptor beta chains follows, all from one sample in a study of blood T cell repertoires in COVID-19. Sequenced by immunoSEQ multiplex PCR; TCRdb stores in-frame clones only, minus some. Here the sample spans about 300,000 clones, less than 85% being singletons. Sample: PBMCs or T cells enriched from blood (not recorded which). The source of these receptors is a woman between 45 and 60 years old who had recovered from COVID-19. The CDR3 runs from the conserved cysteine through the conserved F or W. D genes are given only for firm matches. Clone size, where shown, is once, few, many, or a class for clones that have expanded.

size: .
D: .
J: TRBJ2-7
V: TRBV3-1/TRBV3-2
DNA: TGTGCCAGCAGCCAAGATCCCGCGGGGTTTTACGAGCAGTACTTC
CDR3: CASSQDPAGFYEQYF

size: few
D: .
J: TRBJ1-1
V: TRBV4-1
DNA: TGCGCCAGCAGGATCAGGGTGAACACTGAAGCTTTCTTT
CDR3: CASRIRVNTEAFF

size: .
D: .
J: TRBJ1-1
V: TRBV6-5
DNA: TGTGCCAGCAGTAAGCCCAGGGAGGACACTGAAGCTTTCTTT
CDR3: CASSKPREDTEAFF

size: .
D: .
J: TRBJ2-1
V: TRBV6-5
DNA: TGTGCCAGCAGCGCAAGCTGGAGATCATACAATGAGCAGTTCTTC
CDR3: CASSASWRSYNEQFF

size: once
D: TRBD2
J: TRBJ2-7
V: TRBV4-2
DNA: TGTGCCAGCAGCCAAGGCCTACCGGGACTAGCGCACTACGAGCAGTACTTC
CDR3: CASSQGLPGLAHYEQYF

size: .
D: .
J: TRBJ2-1
V: TRBV4-2
DNA: TGTGCCAGCAGCCAAGTTCAAGCGGAGAGCTCCTACAATGAGCAGTTCTTC
CDR3: CASSQVQAESSYNEQFF

size: .
D: .
J: TRBJ2-7
V: TRBV6-5
DNA: TGTGCCAGCAGTCCTGGACAGAACTCCTACGAGCAGTACTTC
CDR3: CASSPGQNSYEQYF

size: .
D: .
J: TRBJ2-3
V: TRBV2
DNA: TGTGCCAGCAGCTTTACAGGGTATGGAGATACGCAGTATTTT
CDR3: CASSFTGYGDTQYF

size: .
D: TRBD1
J: TRBJ1-2
V: TRBV7-9
DNA: TGTGCCAGCAGCCCTCACCAGGGACAGCCTAGCTATGGCTACACCTTC
CDR3: CASSPHQGQPSYGYTF

size: .
D: TRBD2
J: TRBJ2-1
V: TRBV6-5
DNA: TGTGCCAGCACCCCAGCGGGGGGCGTATACAATGAGCAGTTCTTC
CDR3: CASTPAGGVYNEQFF

size: .
D: TRBD1
J: TRBJ1-1
V: TRBV5-1
DNA: TGCGCCAGCAGCTTGTCCACAGGGGTGACTGAAGCTTTCTTT
CDR3: CASSLSTGVTEAFF

size: .
D: TRBD2
J: TRBJ2-3
V: TRBV7-9
DNA: TGTGCCAGCAGCTCCGGGAGGGCCAAATATCTTGCAGATACGCAGTATTTT
CDR3: CASSSGRAKYLADTQYF

size: .
D: TRBD1
J: TRBJ1-1
V: TRBV5-1
DNA: TGCGCCAGCAGCGTCAGGGTCGGGACAGGGGGCAAGGGCACTGAAGCTTTCTTT
CDR3: CASSVRVGTGGKGTEAFF

size: .
D: .
J: TRBJ1-2
V: TRBV9
DNA: TGTGCCAGCAGCGTAGAGTTCGGGGGGCGATCGTTGGGCTATGGCTACACCTTC
CDR3: CASSVEFGGRSLGYGYTF

size: once
D: .
J: TRBJ2-7
V: TRBV2
DNA: TGTGCCAGCAGATACTCACAGGGATATGCCTACGAGCAGTACTTC
CDR3: CASRYSQGYAYEQYF

size: once
D: .
J: TRBJ1-5
V: TRBV15
DNA: TGTGCCACCAGCAGAGTCACAGGGAGCAATCAGCCCCAGCATTTT
CDR3: CATSRVTGSNQPQHF

size: once
D: .
J: TRBJ1-6
V: TRBV28
DNA: TGTGCCAGCAGTGGGAGCCGGGTAGAGAATTCACCCCTCCACTTT
CDR3: CASSGSRVENSPLHF

size: .
D: .
J: TRBJ2-6
V: TRBV6-4
DNA: TGTGCCAGCAGTCCAGGGCAGGGCTACTCTGGGGCCAACGTCCTGACTTTC
CDR3: CASSPGQGYSGANVLTF

size: few
D: .
J: TRBJ1-1
V: TRBV6-1
DNA: TGTGCCAGCAGTGCAATGGACAACCTCTTT
CDR3: CASSAMDNLF

size: .
D: TRBD2
J: TRBJ2-1
V: TRBV7-9
DNA: TGTGCCAGCAGCCACCTACTAGCGGGAGATGTCAATGAGCAGTTCTTC
CDR3: CASSHLLAGDVNEQFF

size: .
D: .
J: TRBJ1-3
V: TRBV7-2
DNA: TGTGCCAGCAGCTTATGGCAGGGTGGCTCTGGAAACACCATATATTTT
CDR3: CASSLWQGGSGNTIYF

size: .
D: .
J: TRBJ2-7
V: TRBV7-8
DNA: TGTGCCAGCAGCTTAGGACAGATCTACGAGCAGTACTTC
CDR3: CASSLGQIYEQYF

size: .
D: TRBD1
J: TRBJ1-6
V: TRBV30
DNA: TGTGCCCGCGGGACAGGAGATAATTCACCCCTCCACTTT
CDR3: CARGTGDNSPLHF

size: once
D: .
J: TRBJ2-7
V: TRBV7-9
DNA: TGTGCCAGCAGCTTAACAAATGAGCAGTACTTC
CDR3: CASSLTNEQYF

size: once
D: .
J: TRBJ1-5
V: TRBV6-1
DNA: TGTGCCAGCAGTGGAGCGGCGGGCAATCAGCCCCAGCATTTT
CDR3: CASSGAAGNQPQHF

size: .
D: TRBD1
J: TRBJ2-7
V: TRBV3-1/TRBV3-2
DNA: TGTGCCAGCAGCCTATCGTCACAGGGGGCCGACGAGCAGTACTTC
CDR3: CASSLSSQGADEQYF

size: .
D: TRBD1
J: TRBJ2-7
V: TRBV2
DNA: TGTGCCAGCAGACAGGACAGGGTAGGTTACTACGAGCAGTACTTC
CDR3: CASRQDRVGYYEQYF

size: .
D: .
J: TRBJ2-3
V: TRBV7-8
DNA: TGTGCCAGCAGACCGGGAGTCGCAGATACGCAGTATTTT
CDR3: CASRPGVADTQYF

size: .
D: TRBD1
J: TRBJ2-3
V: TRBV7-3
DNA: TGTGCCAGCAGCCCAGACAGGGTCCCAGATACGCAGTATTTT
CDR3: CASSPDRVPDTQYF

size: .
D: .
J: TRBJ1-5
V: TRBV28
DNA: TGTGCCAGCAGTTTAGTCAGGGATTCCCATCAGCCCCAGCATTTT
CDR3: CASSLVRDSHQPQHF

size: .
D: TRBD2
J: TRBJ2-1
V: TRBV12-3/TRBV12-4
DNA: TGTGCCAGCAGCCGACTAGCAGGCTATGAGCAGTTCTTC
CDR3: CASSRLAGYEQFF

size: .
D: .
J: TRBJ1-3
V: TRBV12-3/TRBV12-4
DNA: TGTGCCAGCAGTCTTCTCTCTGGAAACACCATATATTTT
CDR3: CASSLLSGNTIYF

size: .
D: TRBD1
J: TRBJ2-3
V: TRBV7-2
DNA: TGTGCCAGCAGCTTAGTTGTCGGGACAGAGACAGATACGCAGTATTTT
CDR3: CASSLVVGTETDTQYF

size: once
D: .
J: TRBJ2-5
V: TRBV30
DNA: TGTGCCTGGAGCTCAGGTACTCTTGGGACCCAGTACTTC
CDR3: CAWSSGTLGTQYF

size: .
D: .
J: TRBJ2-7
V: TRBV11-2
DNA: TGTGCCAGCAGCCCCACAGGAATCTACGAGCAGTACTTC
CDR3: CASSPTGIYEQYF

size: .
D: TRBD2
J: TRBJ2-7
V: TRBV7-9
DNA: TGTGCCAGCAGCTTAGGAACGGGAGGATCCTACGAGCAGTACTTC
CDR3: CASSLGTGGSYEQYF

size: .
D: .
J: TRBJ2-3
V: TRBV9
DNA: TGTGCCAGCAGCGTACGGGACTTGAACACAGATACGCAGTATTTT
CDR3: CASSVRDLNTDTQYF

size: .
D: TRBD2
J: TRBJ2-5
V: TRBV11-2
DNA: TGTGCCAGCAGCTTGGGGGGGACGCGCCAAGAGACCCAGTACTTC
CDR3: CASSLGGTRQETQYF

size: once
D: .
J: TRBJ1-1
V: TRBV6-5
DNA: TGTGCCAGCTATTCGGCCGGTACTAATCTAGCTTTCTTT
CDR3: CASYSAGTNLAFF

size: once
D: .
J: TRBJ2-1
V: TRBV5-1
DNA: TGCGCCAGCAGCTTTACACAGGCCGCCATAGGTGAGCAGTTCTTC
CDR3: CASSFTQAAIGEQFF

size: .
D: .
J: TRBJ1-2
V: TRBV2
DNA: TGTGCCAGCAGTGTCTATCCGGGGAGGTCTAACTATGGCTACACCTTC
CDR3: CASSVYPGRSNYGYTF

size: few
D: .
J: TRBJ1-1
V: TRBV11-2
DNA: TGTGCCAGCAGCTCGGGATTTTGGACTGAAGCTTTCTTT
CDR3: CASSSGFWTEAFF

size: .
D: .
J: TRBJ1-2
V: TRBV19
DNA: TGTGCCAGTTCCTCAGGGGAAAGCTATGGCTACACCTTC
CDR3: CASSSGESYGYTF

size: .
D: .
J: TRBJ1-6
V: TRBV6-5
DNA: TGTGCCGCTTCCAGACAGCTTGCGAATTCACCCCTCCACTTT
CDR3: CAASRQLANSPLHF

size: .
D: TRBD2
J: TRBJ2-2
V: TRBV18
DNA: TGTGCCAGCTCACCCCTAGCGGGAGCGAACACCGGGGAGCTGTTTTTT
CDR3: CASSPLAGANTGELFF

size: .
D: .
J: TRBJ1-2
V: TRBV28
DNA: TGTGCCAGCAGTACGGGACTGCACTATGGCTACACCTTC
CDR3: CASSTGLHYGYTF

size: .
D: .
J: TRBJ2-7
V: TRBV4-3
DNA: TGCGCCAGCAGCCAAGCGGGGGACTCCTACGAGCAGTACTTC
CDR3: CASSQAGDSYEQYF

size: once
D: TRBD2
J: TRBJ2-7
V: TRBV2
DNA: TGTGCCAGCAGGAAACTAGCGGGGGGTTCCTACGAGCAGTACTTC
CDR3: CASRKLAGGSYEQYF

size: .
D: .
J: TRBJ2-1
V: TRBV27
DNA: TGTGCCAGCAGTTTAAGAGGGAATGAGCAGTTCTTC
CDR3: CASSLRGNEQFF

size: .
D: TRBD2
J: TRBJ2-7
V: TRBV7-2
DNA: TGTGCCAGCAGGCGACTAGCGGGGGCCCAACAGGAGCAGTACTTC
CDR3: CASRRLAGAQQEQYF

size: .
D: .
J: TRBJ2-7
V: TRBV11-2
DNA: TGTGCCAGCAGGTCTAACAGGGATGCAGGCTACGAGCAGTACTTC
CDR3: CASRSNRDAGYEQYF

size: .
D: TRBD1
J: TRBJ1-5
V: TRBV2
DNA: TGTGCCAGCAGTGAATTAAGGGGGCAGGGTAATCAGCCCCAGCATTTT
CDR3: CASSELRGQGNQPQHF

size: .
D: TRBD1
J: TRBJ1-1
V: TRBV7-2
DNA: TGTGCCAGCAGCTCCCGGACAGGGGTGAACACTGAAGCTTTCTTT
CDR3: CASSSRTGVNTEAFF

size: .
D: TRBD1
J: TRBJ1-5
V: TRBV7-8
DNA: TGTGCCAGCAGCCGTGACAGGGGGATTCAGCCCCAGCATTTT
CDR3: CASSRDRGIQPQHF

size: .
D: TRBD1
J: TRBJ1-6
V: TRBV19
DNA: TGTGCCAGTAGTCGACAGGGGAGCTCCTATAATTCACCCCTCCACTTT
CDR3: CASSRQGSSYNSPLHF

size: many
D: TRBD2
J: TRBJ2-3
V: TRBV18
DNA: TGTGCCAGCTCGAAGCTAGCGGGGGGGCCAGATACGCAGTATTTT
CDR3: CASSKLAGGPDTQYF

size: .
D: .
J: TRBJ2-5
V: TRBV20-1
DNA: TGCAGTATTTATCAGCAAGAGACCCAGTACTTC
CDR3: CSIYQQETQYF

size: .
D: TRBD1
J: TRBJ1-2
V: TRBV30
DNA: TGTGCCTGGAGCCCCTATACAGGGGCACATGGCTACACCTTC
CDR3: CAWSPYTGAHGYTF

size: once
D: TRBD1
J: TRBJ1-3
V: TRBV7-3
DNA: TGTGCCAGCAGCCGGGACAGCGGAAACACCATATATTTT
CDR3: CASSRDSGNTIYF